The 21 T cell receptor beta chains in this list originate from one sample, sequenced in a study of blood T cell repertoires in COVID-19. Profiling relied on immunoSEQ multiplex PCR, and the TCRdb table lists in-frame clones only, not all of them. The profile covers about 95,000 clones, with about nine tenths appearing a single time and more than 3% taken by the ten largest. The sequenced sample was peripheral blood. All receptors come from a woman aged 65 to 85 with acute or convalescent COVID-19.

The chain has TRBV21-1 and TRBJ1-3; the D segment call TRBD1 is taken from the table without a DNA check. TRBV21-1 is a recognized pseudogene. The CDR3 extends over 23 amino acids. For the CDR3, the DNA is TGTGCCAGCCCTCCCCTTGCTCTTTTTTTGACAGGGCATATCCCTACCGCTGGAAACACCATATATTTT. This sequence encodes CASPPLALFLTGHIPTAGNTIYF.

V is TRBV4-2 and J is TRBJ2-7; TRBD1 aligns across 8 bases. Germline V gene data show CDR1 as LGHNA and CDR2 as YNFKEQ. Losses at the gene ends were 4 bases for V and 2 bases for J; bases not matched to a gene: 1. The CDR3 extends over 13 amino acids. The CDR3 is CASSLDRAYEQYF. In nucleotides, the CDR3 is TGTGCCAGCAGCCTGGACAGGGCCTACGAGCAGTACTTC.

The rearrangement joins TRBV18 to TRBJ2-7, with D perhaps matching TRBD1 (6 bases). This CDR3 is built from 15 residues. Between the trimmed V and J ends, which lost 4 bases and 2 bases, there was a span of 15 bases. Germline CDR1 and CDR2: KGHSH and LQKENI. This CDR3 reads CASSRMGDTTYEQYF. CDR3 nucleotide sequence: TGTGCCAGCTCACGAATGGGGGACACGACCTACGAGCAGTACTTC.

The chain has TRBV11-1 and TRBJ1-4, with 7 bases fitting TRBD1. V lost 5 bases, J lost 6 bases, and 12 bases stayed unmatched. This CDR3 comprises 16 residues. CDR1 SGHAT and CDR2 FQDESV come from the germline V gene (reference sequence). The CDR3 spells CASSPRTGVKDEKLFF. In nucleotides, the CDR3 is TGTGCCAGCAGCCCCCGGACAGGTGTAAAGGATGAAAAACTGTTTTTT.

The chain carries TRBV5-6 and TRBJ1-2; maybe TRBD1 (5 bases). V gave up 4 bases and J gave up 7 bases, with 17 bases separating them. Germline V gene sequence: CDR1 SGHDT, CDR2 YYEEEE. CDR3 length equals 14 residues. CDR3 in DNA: TGTGCCAGCAGCGAACGACACTGGGGCGCTGGCTACACCTTC. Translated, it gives CASSERHWGAGYTF. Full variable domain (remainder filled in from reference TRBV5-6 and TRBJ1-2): DAGVTQSPTHLIKTRGQQVTLRCSPKSGHDTVSWYQQALGQGPQFIFQYYEEEERQRGNFPDRFSGHQFPNYSSELNVNALLLGDSALYLCASSERHWGAGYTFGSGTRLTVV.

In DNA, the CDR3 is TGCGCCAGCAGTGAGTCTTTAGGGGTTGGCAATCAGCCCCAGCATTTT. Encoded protein: CASSESLGVGNQPQHF. This rearrangement joins TRBV10-2 to TRBJ1-5; TRBD1 is a possible D gene (5 bases). Looked up from germline, CDR1 is WSHSY and CDR2 is SAAADI. The CDR3 sequence is 16 residues long. V lost 0 bases and J lost 2, with 11 bases in between.

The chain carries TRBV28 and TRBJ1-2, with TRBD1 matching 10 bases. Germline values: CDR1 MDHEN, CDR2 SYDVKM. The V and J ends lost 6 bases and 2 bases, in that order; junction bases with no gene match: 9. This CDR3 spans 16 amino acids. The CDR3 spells CASRTPAGQGNYGYTF. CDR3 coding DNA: TGTGCCAGCAGGACCCCGGCGGGACAGGGGAACTATGGCTACACCTTC.

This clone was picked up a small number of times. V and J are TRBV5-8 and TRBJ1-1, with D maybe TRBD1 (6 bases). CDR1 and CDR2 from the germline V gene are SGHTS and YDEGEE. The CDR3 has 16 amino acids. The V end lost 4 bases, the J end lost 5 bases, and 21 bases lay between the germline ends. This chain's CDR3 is CASSKNLQGWKTEAFF. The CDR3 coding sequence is TGTGCCAGCAGCAAGAACCTCCAGGGGTGGAAGACTGAAGCTTTCTTT.

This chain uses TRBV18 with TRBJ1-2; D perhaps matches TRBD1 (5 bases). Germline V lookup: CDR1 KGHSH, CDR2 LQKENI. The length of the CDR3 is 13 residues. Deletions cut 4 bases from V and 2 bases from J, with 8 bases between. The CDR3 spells CASSRQGNYGYTF. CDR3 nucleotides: TGTGCCAGCTCACGCCAGGGAAACTATGGCTACACCTTC.

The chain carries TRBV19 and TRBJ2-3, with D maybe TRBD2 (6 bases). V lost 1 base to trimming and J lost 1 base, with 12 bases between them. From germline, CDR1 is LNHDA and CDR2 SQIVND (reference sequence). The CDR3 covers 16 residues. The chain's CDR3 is CASSIGGGSGTDTQYF. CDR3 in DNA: TGTGCCAGTAGTATAGGTGGGGGGTCGGGCACAGATACGCAGTATTTT.

Written as DNA, the CDR3 is TGTGCCAGCAGTGACCCTTCAGGCAATCAGCCCCAGCATTTT. It specifies CASSDPSGNQPQHF. The chain couples TRBV6-1 to TRBJ1-5; D gene ambiguous. This CDR3 has 14 residues. V was cut by 3 bases and J by 2 bases, with 8 bases left in between. The germline CDR1 and CDR2 sequences are MNHNS and SASEGT.

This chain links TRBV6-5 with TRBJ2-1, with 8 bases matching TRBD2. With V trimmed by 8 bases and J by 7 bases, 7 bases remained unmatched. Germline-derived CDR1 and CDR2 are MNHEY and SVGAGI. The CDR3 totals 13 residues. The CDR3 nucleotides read TGTGCCAGCTTAAGACCGGGAGGGAATGAGCAGTTCTTC. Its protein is CASLRPGGNEQFF.

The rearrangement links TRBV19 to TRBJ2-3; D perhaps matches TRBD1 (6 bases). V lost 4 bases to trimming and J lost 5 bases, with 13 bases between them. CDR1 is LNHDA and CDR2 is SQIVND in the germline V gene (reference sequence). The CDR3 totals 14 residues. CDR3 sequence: CASSRPARGDTQYF. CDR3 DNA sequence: TGTGCCAGTAGTAGACCGGCCAGGGGAGATACGCAGTATTTT.

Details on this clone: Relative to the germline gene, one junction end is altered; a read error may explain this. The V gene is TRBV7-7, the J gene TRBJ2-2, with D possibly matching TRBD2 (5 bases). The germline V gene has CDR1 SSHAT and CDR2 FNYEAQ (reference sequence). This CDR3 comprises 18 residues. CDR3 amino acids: CASSLNLAGQQNTGELFF. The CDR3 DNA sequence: TGTGCTAGCAGCTTGAATCTAGCCGGGCAGCAGAACACCGGGGAGCTGTTTTTT. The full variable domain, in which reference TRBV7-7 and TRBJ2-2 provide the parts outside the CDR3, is GAGVSQSPRYKVTKRGQDVTLRCDPISSHATLYWYQQALGQGPEFLTYFNYEAQPDKSGLPSDRFSAERPEGSISTLTIQRTEQRDSAMYRCASSLNLAGQQNTGELFFGEGSRLTVL.

CDR3 residues: CASSNRGETQYF. The CDR3 DNA sequence: TGTGCCAGTAGTAACAGGGGAGAGACCCAGTACTTC. The gene calls are TRBV19 and TRBJ2-5; 7 nucleotides line up with TRBD1. V lost 4 bases, J lost 4 bases, and 0 bases stayed unmatched. The germline gives CDR1 LNHDA, CDR2 SQIVND (reference sequence). CDR3 length: 12 residues.

CDR3 in amino acids: CASQVTGTGSTEAFF. CDR3 in DNA: TGTGCCAGCCAGGTCACCGGGACAGGGTCCACTGAAGCTTTCTTT. This chain joins TRBV28 and TRBJ1-1; the match to TRBD1 covers 9 bases. The trim removed 8 bases at V and 4 bases at J, leaving 11 bases unmatched. This CDR3 spans 15 amino acids. CDR1 and CDR2 (germline): MDHEN, SYDVKM.

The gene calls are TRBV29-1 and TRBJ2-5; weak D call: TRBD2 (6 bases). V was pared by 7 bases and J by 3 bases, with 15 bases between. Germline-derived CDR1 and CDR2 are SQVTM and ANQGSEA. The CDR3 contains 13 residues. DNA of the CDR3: TGCAGCGCATGGGGGGTGGGAGAAGAGACCCAGTACTTC. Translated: CSAWGVGEETQYF.

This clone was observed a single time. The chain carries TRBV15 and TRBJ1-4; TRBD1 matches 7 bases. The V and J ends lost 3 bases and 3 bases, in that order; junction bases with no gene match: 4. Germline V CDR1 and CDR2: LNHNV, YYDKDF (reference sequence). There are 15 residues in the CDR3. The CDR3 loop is CATSRTGPANEKLFF. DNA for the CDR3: TGTGCCACCAGCAGGACAGGGCCCGCTAATGAAAAACTGTTTTTT.

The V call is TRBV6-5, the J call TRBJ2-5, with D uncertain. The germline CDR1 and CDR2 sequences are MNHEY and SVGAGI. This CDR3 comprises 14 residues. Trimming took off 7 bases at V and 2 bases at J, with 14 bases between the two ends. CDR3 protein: CASKQHGEQETQYF. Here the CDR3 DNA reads TGTGCCAGCAAACAACACGGAGAACAAGAGACCCAGTACTTC.

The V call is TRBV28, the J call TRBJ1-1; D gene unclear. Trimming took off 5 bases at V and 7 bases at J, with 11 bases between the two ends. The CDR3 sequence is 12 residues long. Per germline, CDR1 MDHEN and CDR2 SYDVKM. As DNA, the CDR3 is TGTGCCAGCAGTCCCTCGAAGAGTGAAGCTTTCTTT. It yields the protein CASSPSKSEAFF.

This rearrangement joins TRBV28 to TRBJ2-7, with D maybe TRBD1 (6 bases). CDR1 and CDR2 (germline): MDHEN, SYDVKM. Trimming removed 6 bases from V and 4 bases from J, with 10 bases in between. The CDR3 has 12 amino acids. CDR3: CASRSDSYEQYF. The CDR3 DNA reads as TGTGCCAGCAGATCGGACAGTTACGAGCAGTACTTC.